This record looks at one T cell receptor beta chain sequence and its context. The count of this clone is one. The target of this receptor is not known. Base qualities are not at hand, and no much larger clone is one base apart. This entry is derived from a study of T cell clonotyping in hematopoietic cell transplantation (dated by TCRdb to the early 2020s). Describing the broader study: A total of about 140 blood samples were gathered in the study from roughly 37 consecutive transplant recipients along with their related donors. Patient recruitment ran from 2015 to early 2017, and follow-up continued until late 2020 or death.

Overall study results and their limits: The sample size was limited and the cells went unsorted, which meant the CD4 and CD8 repertoire contributions could not be told apart. Donor and pretransplant recipient Inverse Simpson Index values predicted broader posttransplant TCR repertoire diversity. After transplant, TCR diversity in recipients dropped, and pathologically expanded clonotypes increased progressively from day 30 to day 180. Overlap with donor repertoires was found for only a small fraction of recipient repertoires, with over 97% found to appear de novo at the given depth.

The immunoSEQ assay, a bias-controlled multiplex PCR using V- and J-specific primers, was used to amplify TCR beta CDR3 regions from genomic DNA. A proprietary barcode and Illumina adapter sequences were added to the CDR3 amplicons in a second PCR step. An Illumina MiSeq instrument was used for sequencing of the CDR3 libraries. The paper's data handling went like this. Export and quality control were done with immunoSEQ Analyzer 3.0, while downstream analyses used R Bioconductor and Immunarch. Only productive rearrangements within the normalized downsampled data set were used in the calculation of repertoire metrics. In the normalized cohort, a clonotype counted as pathologically expanded if the clonotype was larger than 5 templates. Repertoire diversity was measured with the Inverse Simpson Index. To capture all clonotypes, the CMV-specificity analyses were run on the non-normalized data set. TCRdb re-hosts the immuneACCESS table, in-frame sequences only. Its copies lack some clones; in the studies checked, an unresolved V gene accounts for under half of them, and the cause for the rest is not known. V and J calls and clone size are given by that table; D and trimming were obtained from the DNA. For this sample the table gives roughly 30,000 clones, of which 80% to 95% were detected only once. Of the sample, about 10% falls within the top ten clones.

CDR3 length: 12 amino acids, cysteine to phenylalanine. Here the CDR3 DNA is all that survives: 36 bases in frame from base 1. The junction shows trimming of 5 bases on V and 8 bases on J, plus 7 bases between the germline ends. Per the germline V gene, MNHEY is the CDR1 and SVGAGI is the CDR2. Reading the label with the study, this specimen's time point is: 100 days after allo-HCT. Recipient blood was collected about 28 days before transplant and at days 30, 100 and 180 after transplant. Nuclei Lysis Solution was used to extract genomic DNA from fresh or cryopreserved unfractionated peripheral blood mononuclear cells.

The receptor was isolated from a female patient aged 50 to 65 who had an allogeneic stem cell transplant from a related donor, so the T cells may come from the graft donor. Some clones in this sample may be carry-over from other donors' samples. Recombination linked TRBV6-5 to TRBJ1-6; no confident D gene assignment can be made. The sample consisted of PBMCs, taken 100 days after allogeneic stem cell transplant. CDR3 sequence: CASSLGDSPLHF. The DNA sequence reads TGTGCCAGCAGTCTCGGAGATTCACCCCTCCACTTT.